This passage covers 4 T cell receptor beta chains from one sample sequenced in a study of control samples from healthy donors and cancer patients. The protocol was immunoSEQ multiplex PCR, while the TCRdb copy is restricted to in-frame clones and leaves out a portion. This table holds 150,000 to 200,000 clones, around 91% found once. Sequenced input: blood. The origin of the receptors is a woman aged 50 to 65 in good health.

The chain links TRBV6-2 or TRBV6-3 to TRBJ1-1, with no clear D. CDR3 length: 12 amino acids. The germline gives CDR1 MNHEY, CDR2 SVGEGT. V was cut by 2 bases and J by 5 bases, with 6 bases left in between. This CDR3 is CASSYALTEAFF. CDR3 bases: TGTGCCAGCAGTTACGCTTTGACTGAAGCTTTCTTT.

The chain carries TRBV10-3 and TRBJ2-7; maybe TRBD1 (6 bases). V lost 2 bases to trimming and J lost 2 bases, with 10 bases between them. The CDR3 spans 14 residues. Germline assignment: CDR1 ENHRY and CDR2 SYGVKD. Here the CDR3 DNA reads TGTGCCATCAGTGAGGACAGGACCACCTACGAGCAGTACTTC. Its translation is CAISEDRTTYEQYF.

The chain combines TRBV25-1 with TRBJ1-2; TRBD1 might be the D (6 bases). Trimming removed 5 bases at V and 6 bases at J, with 16 bases between. Looked up from germline, CDR1 is MGHDK and CDR2 is SYGVNS. CDR3 length equals 14 residues. CDR3 in amino acids: CASSSPGGRDGYTF. The CDR3 DNA reads TGTGCCAGCAGTTCCCCGGGGGGCCGAGATGGCTACACCTTC.

The J gene is TRBJ1-2, the V gene TRBV19, with D hard to call. Germline lookup yields CDR1 LNHDA and CDR2 SQIVND (reference sequence). This CDR3 has 14 amino acids. Trimming cost V 6 bases and J 8 bases, with 19 bases left between them. In DNA, the CDR3 is TGTGCCAGTAGCCCCTTTGAAATGTCCGGGGGCTACACCTTC. Its translation: CASSPFEMSGGYTF.